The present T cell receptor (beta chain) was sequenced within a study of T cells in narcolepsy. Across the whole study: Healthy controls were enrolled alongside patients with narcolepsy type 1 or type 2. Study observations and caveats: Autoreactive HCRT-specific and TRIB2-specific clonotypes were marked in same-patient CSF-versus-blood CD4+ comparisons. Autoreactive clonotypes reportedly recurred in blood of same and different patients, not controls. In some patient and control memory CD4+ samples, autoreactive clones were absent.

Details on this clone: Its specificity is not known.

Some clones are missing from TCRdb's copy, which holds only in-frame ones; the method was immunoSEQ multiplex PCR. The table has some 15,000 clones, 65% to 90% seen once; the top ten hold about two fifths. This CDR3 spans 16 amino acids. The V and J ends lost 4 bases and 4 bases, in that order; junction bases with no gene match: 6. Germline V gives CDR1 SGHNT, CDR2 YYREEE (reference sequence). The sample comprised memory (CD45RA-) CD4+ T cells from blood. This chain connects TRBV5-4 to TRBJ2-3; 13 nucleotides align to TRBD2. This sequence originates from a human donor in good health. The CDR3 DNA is TGTGCCAGCAGCAGGACTAGCGGGGGACTTGCAGATACGCAGTATTTT. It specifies CASSRTSGGLADTQYF.